The rows below give T cell receptor beta chains drawn from one sample of a study of blood T cell repertoires in COVID-19. This table comes from immunoSEQ multiplex PCR, and its TCRdb copy is limited to in-frame clones, with some not included. The table includes about 250,000 clones, around 80% detected once. Input material: peripheral blood. These TCRs come from a man in his forties or fifties with active or convalescent COVID-19. CDR3s include the opening cysteine and the closing phenylalanine or tryptophan. The D gene is left open where the match is weak. Size tells how often a clone was seen (once, few, many) or the class of an expanded clone, and some rows leave it out.

cdr3_length: 15
v_call: TRBV19
clone_size: NA
d_call: TRBD1
j_call: TRBJ1-1
cdr3_nt: TGTGCCAGTAGTACCCCAGGACAGGGCCGATCTGAAGCTTTCTTT
cdr3_aa: CASSTPGQGRSEAFF

cdr3_length: 14
v_call: TRBV2
clone_size: NA
d_call: TRBD2
j_call: TRBJ2-2
cdr3_nt: TGTGCCAGCAACCTAGCGGGACCCACCGGGGAGCTGTTTTTT
cdr3_aa: CASNLAGPTGELFF

cdr3_length: 14
v_call: TRBV9
clone_size: NA
d_call: TRBD1
j_call: TRBJ1-2
cdr3_nt: TGTGCCAGCAACCCTGACCCGACAGGGGATGGCTACACCTTC
cdr3_aa: CASNPDPTGDGYTF

cdr3_length: 15
v_call: TRBV5-1
clone_size: NA
d_call: NA
j_call: TRBJ2-7
cdr3_nt: TGCGCCAGCAGCTGGGGCGGGACAGCTTCTTACGAGCAGTACTTC
cdr3_aa: CASSWGGTASYEQYF

cdr3_length: 13
v_call: TRBV6-2/TRBV6-3
clone_size: once
d_call: NA
j_call: TRBJ1-6
cdr3_nt: TGTGCCAGCAGTTCCCGGGATGGATCACCCCTCCACTTT
cdr3_aa: CASSSRDGSPLHF

cdr3_length: 13
v_call: TRBV27
clone_size: NA
d_call: TRBD2
j_call: TRBJ2-1
cdr3_nt: TGTGCCAGCAGAACTAGCGGGGGGGATTTGAAGTTCTTC
cdr3_aa: CASRTSGGDLKFF

cdr3_length: 12
v_call: TRBV7-2
clone_size: NA
d_call: TRBD2
j_call: TRBJ2-7
cdr3_nt: TGTGCCAGCAGCCCGGTAGCGGGCGAGCAGTACTTC
cdr3_aa: CASSPVAGEQYF

cdr3_length: 13
v_call: TRBV5-6
clone_size: NA
d_call: TRBD2
j_call: TRBJ2-5
cdr3_nt: TGTGCCAGCAGCTTGGCTAGCGGGCGGACCCAGTACTTC
cdr3_aa: CASSLASGRTQYF

cdr3_length: 18
v_call: TRBV19
clone_size: NA
d_call: TRBD2
j_call: TRBJ2-3
cdr3_nt: TGTGCCAGTAGTGCCCGGACTAGCGGGAGACCCGGCACAGATACGCAGTATTTT
cdr3_aa: CASSARTSGRPGTDTQYF

cdr3_length: 15
v_call: TRBV3-1/TRBV3-2
clone_size: NA
d_call: NA
j_call: TRBJ2-5
cdr3_nt: TGTGCCAGCAGCCAAGTGGGCCCACCCCGCGAGACCCAGTACTTC
cdr3_aa: CASSQVGPPRETQYF

cdr3_length: 15
v_call: TRBV11-3
clone_size: NA
d_call: NA
j_call: TRBJ1-1
cdr3_nt: TGTGCCAGCAGCTTAGGCTGGACAGATCGGGAAAAAGCTTTCTTT
cdr3_aa: CASSLGWTDREKAFF

cdr3_length: 17
v_call: TRBV7-2
clone_size: NA
d_call: TRBD2
j_call: TRBJ2-3
cdr3_nt: TGTGCCAGCAGCGCCACCACTAGCGGGGTTGAATCAGATACGCAGTATTTT
cdr3_aa: CASSATTSGVESDTQYF

cdr3_length: 16
v_call: TRBV6-1
clone_size: NA
d_call: TRBD1
j_call: TRBJ2-7
cdr3_nt: TGTGCCAGCAGTGCATCCTTGGGACAGGGGGGGTACGAGCAGTACTTC
cdr3_aa: CASSASLGQGGYEQYF

cdr3_length: 13
v_call: TRBV7-2
clone_size: NA
d_call: TRBD2
j_call: TRBJ2-4
cdr3_nt: TGTGCCAGCAGCTGGGGGGAGGGAAACATTCAGTACTTC
cdr3_aa: CASSWGEGNIQYF

cdr3_length: 17
v_call: TRBV7-2
clone_size: NA
d_call: TRBD1
j_call: TRBJ2-7
cdr3_nt: TGTGCCAGCAGCTCGTGGGACAGGGGGGATTTGTCCTACGAGCAGTACTTC
cdr3_aa: CASSSWDRGDLSYEQYF

cdr3_length: 16
v_call: TRBV19
clone_size: NA
d_call: NA
j_call: TRBJ1-5
cdr3_nt: TGTGCCAGTAGTATTCAGGCAGGGATTGGCAATCAGCCCCAGCATTTT
cdr3_aa: CASSIQAGIGNQPQHF

cdr3_length: 15
v_call: TRBV6-1
clone_size: NA
d_call: TRBD1
j_call: TRBJ1-1
cdr3_nt: TGTGCCAGCAGTGAAGCGACAGGGACGAACACTGAAGCTTTCTTT
cdr3_aa: CASSEATGTNTEAFF

cdr3_length: 15
v_call: TRBV3-1/TRBV3-2
clone_size: once
d_call: TRBD1
j_call: TRBJ2-5
cdr3_nt: TGTGCCAGCAGGGAGGGGGGGACAGGGCAAGAGACCCAGTACTTC
cdr3_aa: CASREGGTGQETQYF

cdr3_length: 14
v_call: TRBV2
clone_size: NA
d_call: NA
j_call: TRBJ1-1
cdr3_nt: TGTGCCAGCAGGCGCAGTCAGGTCATCGGCGAAGCTTTCTTT
cdr3_aa: CASRRSQVIGEAFF

cdr3_length: 16
v_call: TRBV29-1
clone_size: NA
d_call: TRBD1
j_call: TRBJ2-5
cdr3_nt: TGCAGCGTGGAAGGGATCCGGGACAGGGATCGGGAGACCCAGTACTTC
cdr3_aa: CSVEGIRDRDRETQYF

cdr3_length: 17
v_call: TRBV19
clone_size: NA
d_call: TRBD1
j_call: TRBJ2-5
cdr3_nt: TGTGCCAGTAGTATAGATCAGTTGAGACAGGGTTTAGAGACCCAGTACTTC
cdr3_aa: CASSIDQLRQGLETQYF

cdr3_length: 24
v_call: TRBV24-1
clone_size: NA
d_call: TRBD1
j_call: TRBJ1-3
cdr3_nt: TGTGCCACCAGTGAGGTGGACAGGGAGGCGAGAAAAGAGGACCACCCGTGTCACGAAAACACCATATATTTT
cdr3_aa: CATSEVDREARKEDHPCHENTIYF

cdr3_length: 14
v_call: TRBV11-3
clone_size: NA
d_call: NA
j_call: TRBJ2-5
cdr3_nt: TGTGCCAGCAGCTTCCCCCCCCGTCAAGAGACCCAGTACTTC
cdr3_aa: CASSFPPRQETQYF

cdr3_length: 13
v_call: TRBV6-5
clone_size: NA
d_call: NA
j_call: TRBJ1-1
cdr3_nt: TGTGCCAGCTCCCTCCGGGGGGCCACTGAAGCTTTCTTT
cdr3_aa: CASSLRGATEAFF

cdr3_length: 15
v_call: TRBV27
clone_size: NA
d_call: TRBD2
j_call: TRBJ2-5
cdr3_nt: TGTGCCAGCAGTTTAGCGGGAGGGCCCCCAGAGACCCAGTACTTC
cdr3_aa: CASSLAGGPPETQYF

cdr3_length: 16
v_call: TRBV30
clone_size: NA
d_call: NA
j_call: TRBJ1-2
cdr3_nt: TGTGCCTGCAACTCGCCTGGACAGATTCGAAGCTATGGCTACACCTTC
cdr3_aa: CACNSPGQIRSYGYTF

cdr3_length: 14
v_call: TRBV5-4
clone_size: few
d_call: NA
j_call: TRBJ1-6
cdr3_nt: TGTGCCAGCAGCTTCGGACAGCCGAATTCACCCCTCCACTTT
cdr3_aa: CASSFGQPNSPLHF

cdr3_length: 14
v_call: TRBV7-8
clone_size: NA
d_call: NA
j_call: TRBJ1-1
cdr3_nt: TGTGCCAGCACCGAACCCGGACATTCCTATGAAGCTTTCTTT
cdr3_aa: CASTEPGHSYEAFF

cdr3_length: 15
v_call: TRBV7-9
clone_size: NA
d_call: TRBD2
j_call: TRBJ2-7
cdr3_nt: TGTGCCAGCAGCTTGCGGGGGGAGTCTACCCACGAGCAGTACTTC
cdr3_aa: CASSLRGESTHEQYF

cdr3_length: 14
v_call: TRBV29-1
clone_size: NA
d_call: TRBD2
j_call: TRBJ2-5
cdr3_nt: TGCAGCGTCCGACTAGCGGGAGCGGTGGAGACCCAGTACTTC
cdr3_aa: CSVRLAGAVETQYF

cdr3_length: 15
v_call: TRBV6-5
clone_size: NA
d_call: TRBD2
j_call: TRBJ2-1
cdr3_nt: TGTGCCAGCAGGAAGACTAGCGGGGGGGCCAGTGAGCAGTTCTTC
cdr3_aa: CASRKTSGGASEQFF

cdr3_length: 14
v_call: TRBV7-3
clone_size: once
d_call: TRBD1
j_call: TRBJ1-1
cdr3_nt: TGTGCCAGCAGCTTGGAGGGGGCTGTCACTGAAGCTTTCTTT
cdr3_aa: CASSLEGAVTEAFF

cdr3_length: 16
v_call: TRBV9
clone_size: NA
d_call: TRBD2
j_call: TRBJ2-7
cdr3_nt: TGTGCCAGCAGCGTAGGACCTAGCGGGGGTACCTACGAGCAGTACTTC
cdr3_aa: CASSVGPSGGTYEQYF

cdr3_length: 12
v_call: TRBV30
clone_size: NA
d_call: NA
j_call: TRBJ1-6
cdr3_nt: TGTGCCTGGGTACGGGGGAATTCACCCCTCCACTTT
cdr3_aa: CAWVRGNSPLHF

cdr3_length: 17
v_call: TRBV4-1
clone_size: NA
d_call: NA
j_call: TRBJ2-3
cdr3_nt: TGCGCCAGCAGCCCGATTACAGGGTTGGGGAGTGCAGATACGCAGTATTTT
cdr3_aa: CASSPITGLGSADTQYF

cdr3_length: 15
v_call: TRBV5-5
clone_size: NA
d_call: NA
j_call: TRBJ1-3
cdr3_nt: TGTGCCAGCAGCTTGGAACCGCGGGCCGGAAACACCATATATTTT
cdr3_aa: CASSLEPRAGNTIYF

cdr3_length: 16
v_call: TRBV4-2
clone_size: NA
d_call: NA
j_call: TRBJ1-4
cdr3_nt: TGTGCCAGCAGCCAAGAGAGGACAGTAGGTAATGAAAAACTGTTTTTT
cdr3_aa: CASSQERTVGNEKLFF

cdr3_length: 15
v_call: TRBV5-6
clone_size: NA
d_call: TRBD2
j_call: TRBJ2-3
cdr3_nt: TGTGCCAGCAGCTTGGGACTAGCGGGAGCAGATACGCAGTATTTT
cdr3_aa: CASSLGLAGADTQYF

cdr3_length: 13
v_call: TRBV7-9
clone_size: NA
d_call: NA
j_call: TRBJ2-5
cdr3_nt: TGTGCCAGCAGCTATAGCGGCTCAGAGACCCAGTACTTC
cdr3_aa: CASSYSGSETQYF

cdr3_length: 13
v_call: TRBV5-4
clone_size: NA
d_call: TRBD1
j_call: TRBJ1-2
cdr3_nt: TGTGCCAGCAGCGCCAGGGGGTCCCATGGCTACACCTTC
cdr3_aa: CASSARGSHGYTF

cdr3_length: 15
v_call: TRBV6-1
clone_size: NA
d_call: TRBD1
j_call: TRBJ1-2
cdr3_nt: TGTGCCAGCAGTGAAAACCCGGGGACAGGGAATGGCTACACCTTC
cdr3_aa: CASSENPGTGNGYTF

cdr3_length: 16
v_call: TRBV5-6
clone_size: once
d_call: TRBD1
j_call: TRBJ1-1
cdr3_nt: TGTGCCAGCAGCTTATTTCGGACAGGGAAAGAAGCTGAAGCTTTCTTT
cdr3_aa: CASSLFRTGKEAEAFF

cdr3_length: 18
v_call: TRBV9
clone_size: NA
d_call: NA
j_call: TRBJ2-1
cdr3_nt: TGTGCCAGCAGCGTAGGTAGGGGGTCAGCAGGTGGATACAATGAGCAGTTCTTC
cdr3_aa: CASSVGRGSAGGYNEQFF

cdr3_length: 15
v_call: TRBV5-1
clone_size: NA
d_call: TRBD2
j_call: TRBJ2-5
cdr3_nt: TGCGCCAGCAGCACCTTAGCGGGGAGACAAGAGACCCAGTACTTC
cdr3_aa: CASSTLAGRQETQYF

cdr3_length: 13
v_call: TRBV28
clone_size: NA
d_call: NA
j_call: TRBJ2-1
cdr3_nt: TGTGCCAGCGGGTCTAGCTCCTACAATGAGCAGTTCTTC
cdr3_aa: CASGSSSYNEQFF

cdr3_length: 15
v_call: TRBV30
clone_size: NA
d_call: NA
j_call: TRBJ1-2
cdr3_nt: TGTGCCTGGAGTGTTGTGGGGGCGAGGTACTATGGCTACACCTTC
cdr3_aa: CAWSVVGARYYGYTF

cdr3_length: 15
v_call: TRBV18
clone_size: NA
d_call: NA
j_call: TRBJ2-1
cdr3_nt: TGTGCCAGCTCACCAGCAGGGGGGCTCGGGAATGAGCAGTTCTTC
cdr3_aa: CASSPAGGLGNEQFF

cdr3_length: 15
v_call: TRBV7-2
clone_size: few
d_call: NA
j_call: TRBJ1-6
cdr3_nt: TGTGCCAGCAGCTCCACATGGGGGGGTAGCGCACCCCTCCACTTT
cdr3_aa: CASSSTWGGSAPLHF

cdr3_length: 16
v_call: TRBV9
clone_size: many
d_call: TRBD1
j_call: TRBJ1-3
cdr3_nt: TGTGCCAGCAGCCTAAGGGACAGGCTCTCTGGAAACACCATATATTTT
cdr3_aa: CASSLRDRLSGNTIYF

cdr3_length: 16
v_call: TRBV3-1/TRBV3-2
clone_size: NA
d_call: TRBD1
j_call: TRBJ2-6
cdr3_nt: TGTGCCAGCAGCCAAAGACAGGGGACTGGGGCCAACGTCCTGACTTTC
cdr3_aa: CASSQRQGTGANVLTF

cdr3_length: 15
v_call: TRBV5-5
clone_size: once
d_call: TRBD1
j_call: TRBJ2-7
cdr3_nt: TGTGCCAGCAGCTCCGGGACAGGGGCGATTGGCGAGCAGTACTTC
cdr3_aa: CASSSGTGAIGEQYF

cdr3_length: 15
v_call: TRBV2
clone_size: once
d_call: NA
j_call: TRBJ1-2
cdr3_nt: TGTGCCAGCAGTCTAAGCTCAATTGGTACGCGTGGCTACACCTTC
cdr3_aa: CASSLSSIGTRGYTF

cdr3_length: 13
v_call: TRBV6-5
clone_size: few
d_call: TRBD1
j_call: TRBJ2-1
cdr3_nt: TGTGCCAGCACCCAGACAGGGGGCGGTGAGCAGTTCTTC
cdr3_aa: CASTQTGGGEQFF

cdr3_length: 13
v_call: TRBV3-1/TRBV3-2
clone_size: NA
d_call: TRBD1
j_call: TRBJ2-1
cdr3_nt: TGTGCCAGCAGACCTGACAGGGCTGAGGAGCAGTTCTTC
cdr3_aa: CASRPDRAEEQFF